This T cell receptor (beta chain) comes out of a study of blood T cell repertoires in COVID-19. Study in general: Acute and convalescent COVID-19 samples came from the United States, Italy and Spain.

Original processing notes: The assay estimated nucleated cells by amplifying reference gene primers. Method: immunoSEQ multiplex PCR; TCRdb's copy keeps in-frame clones and lacks some. V, J and clone size are those of that table, while D and trimming were read from the DNA. The sample holds approximately 170,000 clones, over 85% seen once. The CDR3 is 16 residues long. With V trimmed by 2 bases and J by 6 bases, 11 bases remained unmatched. Germline V gene sequence: CDR1 LGHNT, CDR2 FRNRAP. The gene calls are TRBV12-5 and TRBJ1-2, with TRBD1 matching 8 bases. The sequenced sample consisted of peripheral blood. The receptor comes from a man in his 60s with active or convalescent COVID-19. CDR3 amino acids: CASGLRDGQGGDGYTF. CDR3 nucleotide sequence: TGTGCTAGTGGTTTGAGAGACGGACAGGGAGGGGATGGCTACACCTTC.